This T cell receptor beta chain was recorded in a study of T cell repertoires in cytomegalovirus infection. Study-level background: Carrying CMV and the relevant HLA type showed in public TCR beta signatures. The study, taken as a whole, reports: The response measured ex vivo was dominated by TCR beta clonotypes (HLA-C-restricted and CMV-specific). The cumulative frequency of public TCR beta families distinguished individuals who carried CMV together with the relevant HLA.

TCRdb processed the reads anew with MiXCR; each CDR3 protein has one entry. The sample records hundreds of thousands of distinct CDR3 sequences, approximately 34% being singletons. As for this clonotype: The antigen remains undetermined.

The germline V gene encodes CDR1 LGHNA and CDR2 YNFKEQ. The CDR3 consists of 15 residues. The V and J ends lost 0 bases and 1 base respectively, with 7 bases between them. The chain employs TRBV4-2 and TRBJ1-5; unclear D gene. The specimen was PBMCs. This TCR derives from a human donor in good health (CMV status not recorded). Some clones in this sample may be carry-over from other donors' samples. CDR3 nucleotides: TGTGCCAGCAGCCAAGAACAGACCAGCAATCAGCCCCAGCATTTT. This translates into CASSQEQTSNQPQHF.